This T cell receptor (beta chain) was profiled in a study of blood T cell repertoires in COVID-19. Trimming shortened V by 5 bases and J by 1 base, and 6 bases separated the two germline ends. CDR1 and CDR2 (germline): SGDLS, YYNGEE. The CDR3 is 13 amino acids. Sequencing used immunoSEQ multiplex PCR; TCRdb keeps in-frame clones, though not all of them. This sample has approximately 81,000 clones, with more than 75% found just once. This chain joins TRBV9 and TRBJ2-2; D call uncertain. The TCR was taken from a human donor in a cohort sampled during active COVID-19. Sequenced material: peripheral blood. CDR3: CASSAGNTGELFF. The DNA for the CDR3 is TGTGCCAGCAGTGCAGGGAACACCGGGGAGCTGTTTTTT.